These 16 T cell receptor beta chains came from one sample sequenced in a study of T cell responses to AZD1222 COVID-19 vaccine. TCRdb keeps only in-frame clones here, not all; method: immunoSEQ multiplex PCR. The table lists about 140,000 clones, roughly 90% of them singletons. The material sequenced was peripheral blood, taken on day 0 of AZD1222 vaccination. These receptors were taken from an adult in good health.

The chain employs TRBV27 and TRBJ1-1; D call uncertain. V was trimmed by 3 bases and J by 5 bases, leaving 16 bases between them. Germline assignment: CDR1 MNHEY and CDR2 SMNVEV (reference sequence). This CDR3 region has 15 residues. The CDR3 loop is CASSFAPGGRTEAFF. CDR3 bases: TGTGCCAGCAGTTTCGCCCCGGGCGGACGAACTGAAGCTTTCTTT.

This clone was found a few times. The chain employs TRBV7-8 and TRBJ1-4, with TRBD1 identical over 9 bases. Germline V CDR1 and CDR2: SGHVS, FQNEAQ. The CDR3 contains 15 residues. J gave up 5 bases and V 5 bases, and 6 bases lay outside the gene matches. The CDR3: CASSLRDRANEKLFF. The CDR3 region has the DNA TGTGCCAGCAGCCTTCGGGACAGGGCAAATGAAAAACTGTTTTTT.

The chain combines TRBV7-8 with TRBJ1-3; D is unclear. The CDR3 is 13 residues long. CDR1 is SGHVS and CDR2 is FQNEAQ in the germline V gene. Trimming stripped 1 base from V and 4 bases from J, with 5 bases between. In DNA, the CDR3 is TGTGCCAGCAGCTTAGACCGAGGAAACACCATATATTTT. Translated: CASSLDRGNTIYF.

V gene TRBV19 combines with J gene TRBJ1-5; D uncertain. This CDR3 spans 17 amino acids. The V and J ends lost 5 bases and 0 bases respectively, with 17 bases between them. Germline V CDR1 and CDR2: LNHDA, SQIVND (reference sequence). The CDR3 reads CASSPPMWEVSNQPQHF. CDR3 sequence (DNA): TGTGCCAGTAGTCCCCCTATGTGGGAGGTTAGCAATCAGCCCCAGCATTTT.

This clone was seen just once. Other DNA sequences in the sample encode the same CDR3. The rearrangement uses TRBV2 and TRBJ2-7, with D unclear. Germline V gene data show CDR1 as SNHLY and CDR2 as FYNNEI. V shed 6 bases and J shed 4 bases, with 10 bases lying between them. The CDR3 length is 12 residues. The CDR3 is CASRVDTYEQYF. CDR3 DNA: TGTGCCAGCAGAGTCGACACATACGAGCAGTACTTC.

The rearrangement uses TRBV6-2 or TRBV6-3 and TRBJ1-2, with D perhaps matching TRBD1 (5 bases). Trimming stripped 0 bases from V and 4 bases from J, with 9 bases between. The CDR3 runs 14 residues. The germline gives CDR1 MNHEY, CDR2 SVGEGT. CDR3 residues: CASSYSDSPYGYTF. CDR3 sequence (DNA): TGTGCCAGCAGTTACTCCGACAGCCCCTATGGCTACACCTTC.

This rearrangement joins TRBV6-5 to TRBJ1-1; 10 positions agree with TRBD1. The V and J ends lost 3 bases and 4 bases, in that order; junction bases with no gene match: 5. This CDR3 contains 15 residues. CDR1 MNHEY and CDR2 SVGAGI come from the germline V gene. The CDR3 protein is CASSYGTGDGTEAFF. The CDR3 coding sequence is TGTGCCAGCAGTTATGGGACAGGGGATGGCACTGAAGCTTTCTTT.

The chain uses TRBV27 and TRBJ1-5, with unresolved D. This CDR3 is built from 13 residues. The V end lost 0 bases, the J end lost 6 bases, and 6 bases lay between the germline ends. CDR1 is MNHEY and CDR2 is SMNVEV in the germline V gene (reference sequence). In nucleotides, the CDR3 is TGTGCCAGCAGTTTATCGTCGGCTCAGCCCCAGCATTTT. Its translation: CASSLSSAQPQHF.

V usage is TRBV4-2 and J usage is TRBJ1-2; perhaps TRBD1 as D (5 bases). The CDR3 consists of 14 residues. V dropped 5 bases and J dropped 1 base, with 11 bases sitting between them. Germline CDR1 LGHNA, CDR2 YNFKEQ. CDR3 sequence: CASSKGAGNYGYTF. The DNA for the CDR3 is TGTGCCAGCAGCAAAGGGGCCGGTAACTATGGCTACACCTTC.

This clone is a singleton in its sample. The gene calls are TRBV4-3 and TRBJ2-7; the D gene is possibly TRBD2 (7 bases). CDR1 and CDR2 (germline): LGHNA, YSLEER. This CDR3 contains 15 residues. V was trimmed by 0 bases and J by 9 bases, leaving 18 bases between them. CDR3 region: CASSQDLLGGGAQYF. The DNA for the CDR3 is TGCGCCAGCAGCCAAGATCTCTTAGGGGGGGGCGCGCAGTACTTC.

CDR3 residues: CASSLSTVGFRDTF. In DNA, the CDR3 is TGTGCCAGCAGTTTATCGACAGTGGGTTTTCGGGACACCTTC. The chain combines TRBV28 with TRBJ1-2; D might be TRBD1 (5 bases). The germline V gene has CDR1 MDHEN and CDR2 SYDVKM. The CDR3 extends over 14 amino acids. Deletions cut 1 base from V and 12 bases from J, with 18 bases between.

The gene calls are TRBV28 and TRBJ1-2; D may be TRBD1 (5 bases). The CDR3 consists of 17 residues. Germline CDR1 and CDR2: MDHEN and SYDVKM. The ends were cut back, 1 base at V and 0 bases at J, with 15 bases in the middle. CDR3 nucleotides: TGTGCCAGCAGTTTATTCATCGTAACAGGATCTAACTATGGCTACACCTTC. It translates to CASSLFIVTGSNYGYTF.

CDR3 sequence reads: CATSRINQPQHF. CDR3 coding DNA: TGTGCCACCAGTCGCATCAATCAGCCCCAGCATTTT. V usage is TRBV15 and J usage is TRBJ1-5; D is unclear. The V end lost 6 bases, the J end lost 3 bases, and 6 bases lay between the germline ends. The CDR3 loop spans 12 amino acids. The germline gives CDR1 LNHNV, CDR2 YYDKDF (reference sequence).

V is TRBV5-6 and J is TRBJ1-1; 10 bases match TRBD1. CDR1 is SGHDT, CDR2 YYEEEE, per germline. V trimming: 3 bases; J trimming: 5 bases; junction bases outside the gene matches: 7. CDR3 length: 15 residues. The CDR3 sequence: CASSWTGQGTTEAFF. The CDR3 DNA is TGTGCCAGCAGCTGGACGGGACAGGGGACTACTGAAGCTTTCTTT.

J is TRBJ2-6 and V is TRBV18, with 7 bases that match TRBD1. Germline V lookup: CDR1 KGHSH, CDR2 LQKENI. The CDR3 has 19 residues. V shed 4 bases and J 0 bases; nucleotides not matched to a gene: 12. CDR3: CASSLKISGQYSGANVLTF. The CDR3 DNA is TGTGCCAGCTCACTAAAGATCTCGGGACAGTACTCTGGGGCCAACGTCCTGACTTTC.

The CDR3 DNA is TGTGCCAGCAGCTTAGGGGACAGGGGCACCGGGGAGCTGTTTTTT. This sequence encodes CASSLGDRGTGELFF. V usage is TRBV7-9 and J usage is TRBJ2-2; 10 bases align to TRBD1. This CDR3 is 15 amino acids long. Germline-derived CDR1 and CDR2 are SEHNR and FQNEAQ (reference sequence). The J segment lost 4 bases and the V segment lost 1 base, leaving 0 bases of the junction unmatched.